This T cell receptor (beta chain) was observed in a study of blood T cell repertoires in COVID-19. Method: immunoSEQ multiplex PCR; TCRdb's copy keeps in-frame clones and lacks some. The sample holds around 210,000 clones, 70% to 90% seen once. V lost 1 base and J lost 4, with 15 bases in between. The length of the CDR3 is 15 residues. Germline assignment: CDR1 SGHRS and CDR2 YFSETQ. V and J are TRBV5-1 and TRBJ2-7; no clear D. This receptor was identified in a woman in her seventies with acute or convalescent COVID-19. The sequencing input was peripheral blood. The CDR3: CASSLTQAANYEQYF. The CDR3 coding sequence is TGCGCCAGCAGCTTGACCCAGGCAGCTAATTACGAGCAGTACTTC.